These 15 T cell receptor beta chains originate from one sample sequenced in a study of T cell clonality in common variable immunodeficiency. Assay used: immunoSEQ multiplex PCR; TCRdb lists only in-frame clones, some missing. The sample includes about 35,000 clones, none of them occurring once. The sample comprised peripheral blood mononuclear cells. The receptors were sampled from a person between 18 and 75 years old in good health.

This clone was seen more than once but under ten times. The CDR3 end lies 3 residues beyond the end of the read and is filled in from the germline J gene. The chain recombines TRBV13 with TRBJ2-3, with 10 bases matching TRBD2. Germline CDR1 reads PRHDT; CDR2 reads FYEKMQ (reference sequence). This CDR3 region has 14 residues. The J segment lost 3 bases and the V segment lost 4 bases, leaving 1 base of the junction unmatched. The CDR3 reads CASSSSGSTDTQYF. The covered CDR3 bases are TGTGCCAGCAGCTCTAGCGGGAGTACAGATACG. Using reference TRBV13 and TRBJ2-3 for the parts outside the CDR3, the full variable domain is AAGVIQSPRHLIKEKRETATLKCYPIPRHDTVYWYQQGPGQDPQFLISFYEKMQSDKGSIPDRFSAQQFSDYHSELNMSSLELGDSALYFCASSSSGSTDTQYFGPGTRLTVL.

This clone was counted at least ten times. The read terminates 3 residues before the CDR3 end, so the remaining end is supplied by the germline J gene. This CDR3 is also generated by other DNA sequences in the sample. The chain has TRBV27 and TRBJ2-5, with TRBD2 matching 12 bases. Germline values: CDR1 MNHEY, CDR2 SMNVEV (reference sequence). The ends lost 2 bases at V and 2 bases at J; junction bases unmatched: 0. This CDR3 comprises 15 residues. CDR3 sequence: CASSLLAGGQETQYF. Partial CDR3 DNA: TGTGCCAGCAGTTTACTAGCGGGAGGGCAAGAGACC.

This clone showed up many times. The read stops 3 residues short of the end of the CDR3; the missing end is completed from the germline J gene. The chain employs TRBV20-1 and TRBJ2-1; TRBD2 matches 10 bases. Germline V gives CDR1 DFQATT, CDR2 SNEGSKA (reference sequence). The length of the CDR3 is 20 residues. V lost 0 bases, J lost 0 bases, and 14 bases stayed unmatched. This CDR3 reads CSARDAGLAGAPSSYNEQFF. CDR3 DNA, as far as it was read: TGCAGTGCTAGAGATGCCGGGCTAGCGGGAGCCCCGAGCTCCTACAATGAG.

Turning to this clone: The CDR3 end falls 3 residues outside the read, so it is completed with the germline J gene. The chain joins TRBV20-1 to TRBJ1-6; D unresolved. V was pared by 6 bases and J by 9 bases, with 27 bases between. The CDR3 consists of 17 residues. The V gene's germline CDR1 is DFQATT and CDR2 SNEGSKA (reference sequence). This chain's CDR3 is CSAPTPSRSQTSSPLHF. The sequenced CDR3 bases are TGCAGTGCCCCAACCCCCTCAAGGTCACAGACGAGTTCACCC.

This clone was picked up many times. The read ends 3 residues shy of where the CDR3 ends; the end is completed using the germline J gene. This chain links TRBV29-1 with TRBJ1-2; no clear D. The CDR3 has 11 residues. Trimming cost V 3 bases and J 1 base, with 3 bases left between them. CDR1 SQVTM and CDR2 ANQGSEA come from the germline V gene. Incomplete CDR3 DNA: TGCAGCGTTGATCTTAACTATGGC. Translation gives CSVDLNYG. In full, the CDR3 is CSVDLNYGYTF. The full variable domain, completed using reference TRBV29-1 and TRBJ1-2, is SAVISQKPSRDICQRGTSLTIQCQVDSQVTMMFWYRQQPGQSLTLIATANQGSEATYESGFVIDKFPISRPNLTFSTLTVSNMSPEDSSIYLCSVDLNYGYTFGSGTRLTVV.

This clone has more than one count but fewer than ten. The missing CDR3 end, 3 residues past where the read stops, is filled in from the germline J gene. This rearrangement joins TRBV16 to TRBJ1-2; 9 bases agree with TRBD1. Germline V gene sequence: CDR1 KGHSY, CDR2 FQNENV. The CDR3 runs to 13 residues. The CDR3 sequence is CASSPQTGGGYTF. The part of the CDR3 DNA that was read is TGTGCCAGCAGCCCGCAGACAGGGGGAGGC.

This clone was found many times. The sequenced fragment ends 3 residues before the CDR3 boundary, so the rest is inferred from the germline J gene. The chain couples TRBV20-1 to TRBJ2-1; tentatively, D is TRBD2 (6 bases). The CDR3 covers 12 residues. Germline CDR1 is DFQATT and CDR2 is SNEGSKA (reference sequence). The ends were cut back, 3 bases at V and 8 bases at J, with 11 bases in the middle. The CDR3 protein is CSASGSGDEQFF. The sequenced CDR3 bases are TGCAGTGCTAGCGGTTCGGGGGATGAG.

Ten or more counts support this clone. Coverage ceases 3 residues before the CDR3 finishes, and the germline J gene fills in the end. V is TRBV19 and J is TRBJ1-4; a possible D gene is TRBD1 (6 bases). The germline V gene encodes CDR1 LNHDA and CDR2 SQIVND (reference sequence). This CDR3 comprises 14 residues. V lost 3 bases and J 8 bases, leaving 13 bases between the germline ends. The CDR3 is CASSMRGRMEKLFF. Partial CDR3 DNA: TGTGCCAGTAGTATGAGGGGGAGGATGGAAAAA.

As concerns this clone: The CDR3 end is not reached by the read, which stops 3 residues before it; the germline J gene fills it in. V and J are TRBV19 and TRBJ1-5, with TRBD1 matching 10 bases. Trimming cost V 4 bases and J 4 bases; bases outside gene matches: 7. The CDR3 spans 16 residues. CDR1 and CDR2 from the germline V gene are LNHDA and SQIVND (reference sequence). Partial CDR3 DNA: TGTGCCAGTAGTACCCGGGACAGGGGACGGAATCAGCCC. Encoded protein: CASSTRDRGRNQP. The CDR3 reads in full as CASSTRDRGRNQPQHF.

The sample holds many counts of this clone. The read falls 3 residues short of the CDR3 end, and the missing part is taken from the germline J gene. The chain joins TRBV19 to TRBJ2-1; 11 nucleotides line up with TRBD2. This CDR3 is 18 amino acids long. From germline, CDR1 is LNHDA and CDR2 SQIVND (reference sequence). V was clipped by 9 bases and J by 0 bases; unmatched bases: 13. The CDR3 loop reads CASRQQGTSGYSYNEQFF. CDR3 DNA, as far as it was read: TGTGCCAGCCGGCAACAAGGGACTAGCGGATACTCCTACAATGAG.

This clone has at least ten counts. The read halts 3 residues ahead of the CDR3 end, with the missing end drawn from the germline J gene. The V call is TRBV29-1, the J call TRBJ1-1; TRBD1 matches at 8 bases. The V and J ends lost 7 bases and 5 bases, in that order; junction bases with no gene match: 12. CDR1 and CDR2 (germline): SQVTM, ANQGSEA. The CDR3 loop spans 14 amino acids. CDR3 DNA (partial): TGCAGCGCTGACCGAGGACAGGGCTGGACTGAA. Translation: CSADRGQGWTE. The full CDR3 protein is CSADRGQGWTEAFF.

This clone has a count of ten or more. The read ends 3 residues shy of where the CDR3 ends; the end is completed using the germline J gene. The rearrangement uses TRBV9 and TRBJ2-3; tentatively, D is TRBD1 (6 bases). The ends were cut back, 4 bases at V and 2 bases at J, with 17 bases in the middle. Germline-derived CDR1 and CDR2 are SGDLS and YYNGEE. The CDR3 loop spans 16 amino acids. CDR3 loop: CASSPFGQISTDTQYF. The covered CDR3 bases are TGTGCCAGCAGCCCTTTTGGACAGATTTCCACAGATACG. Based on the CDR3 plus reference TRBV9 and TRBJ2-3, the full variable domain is DSGVTQTPKHLITATGQRVTLRCSPRSGDLSVYWYQQSLDQGLQFLIQYYNGEERAKGNILERFSAQQFPDLHSELNLSSLELGDSALYFCASSPFGQISTDTQYFGPGTRLTVL.

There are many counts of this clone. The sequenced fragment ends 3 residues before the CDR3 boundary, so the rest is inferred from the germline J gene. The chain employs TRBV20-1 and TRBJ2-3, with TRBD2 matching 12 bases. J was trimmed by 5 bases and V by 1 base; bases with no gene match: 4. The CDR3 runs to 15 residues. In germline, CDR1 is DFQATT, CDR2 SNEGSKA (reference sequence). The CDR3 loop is CSARALAGGGDTQYF. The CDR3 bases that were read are TGCAGTGCTAGAGCGCTAGCGGGAGGGGGAGATACG.

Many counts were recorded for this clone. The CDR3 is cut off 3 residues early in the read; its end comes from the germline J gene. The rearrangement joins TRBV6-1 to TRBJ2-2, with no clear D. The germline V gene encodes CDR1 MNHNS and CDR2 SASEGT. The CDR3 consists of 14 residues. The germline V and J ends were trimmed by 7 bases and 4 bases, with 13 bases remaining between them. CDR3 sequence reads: CASIELTPTGELFF. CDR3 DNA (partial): TGTGCCAGCATTGAGCTAACGCCCACCGGGGAG.

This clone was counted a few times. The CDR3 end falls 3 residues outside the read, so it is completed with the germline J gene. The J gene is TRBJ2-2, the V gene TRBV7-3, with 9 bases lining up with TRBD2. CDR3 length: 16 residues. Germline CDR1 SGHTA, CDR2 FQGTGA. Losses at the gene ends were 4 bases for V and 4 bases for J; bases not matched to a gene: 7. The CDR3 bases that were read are TGTGCCAGCAGCTACTTAGCGGGAGATGGCACCGGGGAG. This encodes CASSYLAGDGTGE. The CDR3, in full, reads CASSYLAGDGTGELFF. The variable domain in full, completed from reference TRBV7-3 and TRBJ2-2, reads GAGVSQTPSNKVTEKGKYVELRCDPISGHTALYWYRQSLGQGPEFLIYFQGTGAADDSGLPNDRFFAVRPEGSVSTLKIQRTERGDSAVYLCASSYLAGDGTGELFFGEGSRLTVL.